This is a list of T cell receptor beta chains from one sample in a study of blood T cell repertoires in COVID-19. Profiled with immunoSEQ multiplex PCR; TCRdb holds only in-frame clones, not every one. This sample yields 65,000 to 70,000 clones, of which around 87% are seen a single time; around 5% belongs to the top ten. The material sequenced was peripheral blood. Receptor source: a man in his forties or fifties with active COVID-19. Each CDR3 is given with its conserved first and last residue. The order of the fields is clone size, J gene, V gene, CDR3 protein. Clone size, where shown, is once, few, many, or a class for clones that have expanded.

once	TRBJ2-5	TRBV10-3	CAISAGSRGETQYF
NA	TRBJ2-1	TRBV19	CASSFQRLGEQFF
NA	TRBJ1-6	TRBV25-1	CASRKPGTSYNSPLHF
few	TRBJ2-3	TRBV10-3	CAIKSQTGSTDTQYF
NA	TRBJ2-7	TRBV30	CAWSVGVAGPEREQYF
NA	TRBJ2-1	TRBV14	CASSLIAGGRWIDEQFF
NA	TRBJ2-1	TRBV5-4	CASSSDRQSFNEQFF
NA	TRBJ1-1	TRBV7-9	CASSSTGAEAFF
NA	TRBJ2-1	TRBV7-9	CASSDFGSYNEQFF
NA	TRBJ1-6	TRBV9	CASSDRDRSSPLHF
NA	TRBJ2-1	TRBV2	CASRKDFFSSYNEQFF
NA	TRBJ1-5	TRBV20-1	CSASVRGAVGNQPQHF
NA	TRBJ1-3	TRBV28	CASSFSGVASGNTIYF
NA	TRBJ2-5	TRBV19	CASSFSLAGKETQYF
NA	TRBJ2-1	TRBV19	CASSMGGYSYNEQFF
NA	TRBJ1-1	TRBV29-1	CSVGGRQNTEAFF
NA	TRBJ2-1	TRBV10-2	CASSAYNEQFF
NA	TRBJ1-1	TRBV20-1	CSASLQGLGTEAFF
NA	TRBJ1-2	TRBV6-1	CASSETRRRTWSYGYTF
NA	TRBJ2-3	TRBV12-3/TRBV12-4	CASSLVLLVQYF
NA	TRBJ1-1	TRBV6-1	CASSEAHTKNTEAFF
NA	TRBJ2-7	TRBV4-3	CASSQAYTARGYEQYF
NA	TRBJ2-2	TRBV10-3	CAISSGLAGGPHHTGELFF
NA	TRBJ2-3	TRBV5-8	CASSLSLGFTDTQYF
NA	TRBJ2-2	TRBV5-1	CASSLEGTGNTGELFF
NA	TRBJ2-6	TRBV10-2	CASQGNGANVLTF
NA	TRBJ2-3	TRBV5-1	CASSLDLGPSDTQYF
NA	TRBJ2-1	TRBV4-3	CASSQERPGEVEQFF
NA	TRBJ1-5	TRBV28	CASTPGTANQPQHF
NA	TRBJ1-1	TRBV19	CASLTGGLQAFF
NA	TRBJ1-1	TRBV24-1	CATSARTGKAFF
NA	TRBJ2-7	TRBV4-2	CASSLTGTRTSGRAYEQYF
NA	TRBJ1-2	TRBV18	CASSRQDMYGYTF
NA	TRBJ2-1	TRBV30	CAWSVGLAGGLQFF
NA	TRBJ2-3	TRBV23-1	CASSQKKSSTDTQYF
few	TRBJ2-1	TRBV9	CASSVDGLRSYNEQFF
NA	TRBJ1-3	TRBV28	CASIGGGPGNTIYF
NA	TRBJ2-1	TRBV25-1	CASRDTGGSYNEQFF
NA	TRBJ2-5	TRBV9	CASSEGTSGSPETQYF
NA	TRBJ2-7	TRBV29-1	CSVGSSGTYEQYF
NA	TRBJ2-2	TRBV5-3	CARSLPGTGRTGELFF
NA	TRBJ2-7	TRBV30	CACADGTTSYEQYF
NA	TRBJ1-2	TRBV28	CASSLFDGADGGYTF
NA	TRBJ1-1	TRBV11-1	CASSPRQIGTEAFF
NA	TRBJ2-1	TRBV28	CASNPTGTYGNEQFF
once	TRBJ2-3	TRBV19	CASSREDTQYF
NA	TRBJ2-3	TRBV28	CASSPTGRTDTQYF
NA	TRBJ1-4	TRBV9	CASSVGGRGEKLFF
NA	TRBJ2-7	TRBV27	CASSLFPSQLEQYF
NA	TRBJ2-1	TRBV6-1	CASSDVGLAGPNEQFF
NA	TRBJ2-2	TRBV4-3	CASSRGTSGSDGELFF
once	TRBJ2-5	TRBV29-1	CSHRRNQETQYF
NA	TRBJ2-1	TRBV9	CASSVAGLIASNEQFF
NA	TRBJ1-4	TRBV7-8	CASSLAGGVREKLFF
NA	TRBJ2-5	TRBV24-1	CATSTGTHQETQYF
NA	TRBJ2-3	TRBV14	CASSQGTRGRVDTQYF
NA	TRBJ1-1	TRBV24-1	CATSESAGTGGAFF
NA	TRBJ2-7	TRBV29-1	CSVDFGQGAHEQYF
NA	TRBJ2-3	TRBV28	CASSLRVGRGTDTQYF